This TCR beta chain was recorded in a study of post-analysis software for immune sequencing data. Libraries were made from TCR beta cDNA, and they carried unique molecular identifiers. TCRdb used MiXCR to reprocess the PCR reads, holding one entry per CDR3 protein. The sample comprises about 770,000 distinct CDR3 sequences, around 45% of which are singletons, and roughly 4.9% rests with the top ten. Study-wide points: Samples from a shared batch, those prepared together, strongly co-clustered by F measure.

As for this clonotype: Its specificity is not known.

Sequenced sample: blood. The TCR was taken from a girl aged 10 to 17 with multiple sclerosis.

The DNA of the CDR3 is TGCAGCGTTGAGGGGGAGGGCGGGACCCCCTACGAGCAGTACTTC. Translation gives CSVEGEGGTPYEQYF. This chain joins TRBV29-1 and TRBJ2-7; 7 bases line up with TRBD2. The length of the CDR3 is 15 residues. CDR1 SQVTM and CDR2 ANQGSEA come from the germline V gene. V was clipped by 3 bases and J by 2 bases; unmatched bases: 10.